Presented here are 4 T cell receptor beta chains from one specimen sequenced in a study of beta chain features in type 1 diabetes. Whole-study findings and limits: In all four CD4+ subsets, TCRB CDR3 length was significantly, moderately reduced in type 1 diabetes.

Expressed TCRB transcripts were sequenced because the entire RNA isolate underwent reverse transcription. Clones were read by immunoSEQ multiplex PCR, and TCRdb kept only the in-frame ones, dropping some. The table shows 640,000 or so clones, with over 10% occurring only once. For these TCRs, the target antigens are not known. Sequenced: naive CD4+ T cells from blood. These receptors were collected from a man aged 18 to 29 with type 1 diabetes.

This clone was observed a handful of times. The rearrangement uses TRBV7-8 and TRBJ2-2; D is perhaps TRBD2 (6 bases). V lost 1 base and J 5 bases, leaving 14 bases between the germline ends. The CDR3 covers 16 residues. The germline gives CDR1 SGHVS, CDR2 FQNEAQ. DNA of the CDR3: TGTGCCAGCAGCTTAGTGGCGGGGCCGGGGACCGGGGAGCTGTTTTTT. Translation gives CASSLVAGPGTGELFF. Looking up the rest from reference TRBV7-8 and TRBJ2-2 gives the full variable domain: GAGVSQSPRYKVAKRGQDVALRCDPISGHVSLFWYQQALGQGPEFLTYFQNEAQLDKSGLPSDRFFAERPEGSVSTLKIQRTQQEDSAVYLCASSLVAGPGTGELFFGEGSRLTVL.

This clone was observed a handful of times. V and J are TRBV29-1 and TRBJ2-7, with 8 bases matching TRBD1. With 2 bases clipped from V and 6 bases from J, the junction kept 3 bases outside the gene matches. Germline values: CDR1 SQVTM, CDR2 ANQGSEA. The CDR3 runs 12 residues. CDR3 in amino acids: CSVEQTGAEQYF. The CDR3 DNA is TGCAGCGTTGAACAGACAGGGGCCGAGCAGTACTTC.

The CDR3 is CASSLRGPGETQYF. CDR3 sequence (DNA): TGTGCCAGCAGCTTGCGCGGGCCAGGGGAGACCCAGTACTTC. The V call is TRBV5-6, the J call TRBJ2-5; either TRBD1 or TRBD2 may supply D (5 bases each). CDR3 length equals 14 residues. Between the trimmed V and J ends, which lost 1 base and 5 bases, there was a span of 12 bases. Germline CDR1 reads SGHDT; CDR2 reads YYEEEE.

The V call is TRBV30, the J call TRBJ1-2; TRBD1 aligns across 9 bases. CDR3 length equals 13 residues. The ends lost 4 bases at V and 7 bases at J; junction bases unmatched: 7. Looked up from germline, CDR1 is GTSNPN and CDR2 is SVGIG (reference sequence). The CDR3 loop reads CAWTTGGWGGYTF. DNA for the CDR3: TGTGCCTGGACTACAGGGGGCTGGGGTGGCTACACCTTC. Drawing the rest from reference TRBV30 and TRBJ1-2, the complete variable domain is SQTIHQWPATLVQPVGSPLSLECTVEGTSNPNLYWYRQAAGRGLQLLFYSVGIGQISSEVPQNLSASRPQDRQFILSSKKLLLSDSGFYLCAWTTGGWGGYTFGSGTRLTVV.